This TCR beta chain was recorded in a study of response to subunit inactivated influenza vaccine (dated 2018 in TCRdb). Looking at the study overall: To follow how T cells responded to a trivalent subunit inactivated influenza vaccine, the researchers relied on deep quantitative profiling of the T cell receptor repertoire. Study-wide findings and limitations: The authors suggested that each seasonal influenza vaccination may recruit only a limited number of new T cells.

Library preparation used RT-PCR. The reads were generated on an Illumina HiSeq 2500. TCRdb passed the public sequencing reads through fastp at Q25 and MiXCR, retaining productive beta sequences. CDR3 protein sequences are deduplicated, and each keeps its most common genes and DNA. The sample table contains over 400,000 distinct CDR3 sequences; only one count was recorded for approximately 12% of them. The ten largest clones capture roughly 13% of the sample. From the germline V gene (reference sequence), CDR1 is LNHNV and CDR2 is YYDKDF. Trimming takes 0 bases from V and 2 bases from J, and the germline ends sit 4 bases apart. Spanning cysteine to phenylalanine, the CDR3 consists of 13 amino acids. Solely the CDR3 DNA is kept, with 39 bases framed from the first base. This clonotype was counted ten times or more. The target of this receptor is not known. Base-call qualities are not available, and no considerably larger clone is one nucleotide away.

In light of the paper, this sample's time point label describes: around 45 days after influenza vaccine administration. The sequence derives from a man in his fifties or sixties who received an inactivated influenza vaccine. Donor details come from another sample of the same person, matched by shared clones. This chain joins TRBV15 to TRBJ2-5; the D gene remains uncertain. Sequenced material: PBMCs from blood, taken about 6 weeks after vaccination. The DNA is as follows: TGTGCCACCAGCAGAGACTCTCAAGAGACCCAGTACTTC. Protein translation: CATSRDSQETQYF.